This section outlines one T cell receptor (beta chain) sequence together with its context. The record originates from a study of OX40 agonist ivuxolimab in advanced cancers. Whole-study context: Ivuxolimab, which is an agonistic anti-OX40 (CD134) antibody, was administered to the patients.

This table comes from immunoSEQ multiplex PCR, and its TCRdb copy is limited to in-frame clones, with some not included. The sample lists 90,000 to 100,000 clones; 80% to 90% were seen once. Germline V CDR1 and CDR2: SGHRS, YFSETQ. V was clipped by 0 bases and J by 1 base; unmatched bases: 8. This CDR3 contains 18 residues. The source is an adult with an advanced solid tumor such as melanoma, head and neck, liver or kidney cancer. Sequenced here: CD4+ or CD8+ T cells sorted from blood, sampled in a trial of the OX40 agonist ivuxolimab. The chain carries TRBV5-1 and TRBJ2-1; 9 nucleotides align to TRBD2. CDR3 bases: TGCGCCAGCAGCTTGGCTTTCGTTAGCGGGGGATCCTACAATGAGCAGTTCTTC. Translating it yields CASSLAFVSGGSYNEQFF.